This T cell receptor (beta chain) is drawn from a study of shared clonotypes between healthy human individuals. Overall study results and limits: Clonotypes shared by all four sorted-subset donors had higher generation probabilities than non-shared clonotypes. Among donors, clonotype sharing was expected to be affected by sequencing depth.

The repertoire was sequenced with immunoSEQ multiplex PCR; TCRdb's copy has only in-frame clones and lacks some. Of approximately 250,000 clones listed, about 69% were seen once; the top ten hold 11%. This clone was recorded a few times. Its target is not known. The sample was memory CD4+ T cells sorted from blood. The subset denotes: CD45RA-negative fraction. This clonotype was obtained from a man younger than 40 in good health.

CDR3 in DNA: TGTGCCAGCAGCCCGGGACAGGGTGTCCGGGAGCTGTTTTTT. Its translation is CASSPGQGVRELFF. The chain is built from TRBV5-6 and TRBJ2-2; TRBD1 matches 9 bases. There are 14 residues in the CDR3. Germline V CDR1 and CDR2: SGHDT, YYEEEE. J was trimmed by 9 bases and V by 4 bases; bases with no gene match: 7.